Below, one T cell receptor beta chain is given with its context. No antigen is known for it. This CDR3 has 17 amino acids. Per the germline V gene, CDR1 is DFQATT and CDR2 is SNEGSKA (reference sequence). The V end lost 0 bases, the J end lost 4 bases, and 19 bases lay between the germline ends. Next came a second PCR, run for about 6 to 12 cycles, which used a sample-barcoded 5' primer along with a J-beta primer mix. TCRdb reprocessed the 5' RACE reads with MiXCR, giving one entry per CDR3 protein. The table records hundreds of thousands of distinct CDR3 sequences, around a quarter of them present only once. This specimen comes from a study of blood T cells in healthy people across ages. Study-level points and caveats: A conclusive naive versus antigen-experienced comparison was prevented by the unsorted PBMCs.

These data are also associated with another study on T cells of mothers and their children. As that report states: The yield was over 9 million TCR beta CDR3 reads from each mother and around 2.9 million from each child. Thymic selection molds TCR recombination output in much the same way for related pairs as for unrelated pairs. Unrelated mother-child pairs always had slightly, but never significantly, lower normalized overlap than related pairs.

The rearrangement joins TRBV20-1 to TRBJ1-3; D remains unclear. This sequence was found in a boy younger than 18 in good health. Sample: blood. CDR3 sequence (DNA): TGCAGTGCTAGAGATCCGGGAACGGTCGACTCCGGAAACACCATATATTTT. Amino acids: CSARDPGTVDSGNTIYF.